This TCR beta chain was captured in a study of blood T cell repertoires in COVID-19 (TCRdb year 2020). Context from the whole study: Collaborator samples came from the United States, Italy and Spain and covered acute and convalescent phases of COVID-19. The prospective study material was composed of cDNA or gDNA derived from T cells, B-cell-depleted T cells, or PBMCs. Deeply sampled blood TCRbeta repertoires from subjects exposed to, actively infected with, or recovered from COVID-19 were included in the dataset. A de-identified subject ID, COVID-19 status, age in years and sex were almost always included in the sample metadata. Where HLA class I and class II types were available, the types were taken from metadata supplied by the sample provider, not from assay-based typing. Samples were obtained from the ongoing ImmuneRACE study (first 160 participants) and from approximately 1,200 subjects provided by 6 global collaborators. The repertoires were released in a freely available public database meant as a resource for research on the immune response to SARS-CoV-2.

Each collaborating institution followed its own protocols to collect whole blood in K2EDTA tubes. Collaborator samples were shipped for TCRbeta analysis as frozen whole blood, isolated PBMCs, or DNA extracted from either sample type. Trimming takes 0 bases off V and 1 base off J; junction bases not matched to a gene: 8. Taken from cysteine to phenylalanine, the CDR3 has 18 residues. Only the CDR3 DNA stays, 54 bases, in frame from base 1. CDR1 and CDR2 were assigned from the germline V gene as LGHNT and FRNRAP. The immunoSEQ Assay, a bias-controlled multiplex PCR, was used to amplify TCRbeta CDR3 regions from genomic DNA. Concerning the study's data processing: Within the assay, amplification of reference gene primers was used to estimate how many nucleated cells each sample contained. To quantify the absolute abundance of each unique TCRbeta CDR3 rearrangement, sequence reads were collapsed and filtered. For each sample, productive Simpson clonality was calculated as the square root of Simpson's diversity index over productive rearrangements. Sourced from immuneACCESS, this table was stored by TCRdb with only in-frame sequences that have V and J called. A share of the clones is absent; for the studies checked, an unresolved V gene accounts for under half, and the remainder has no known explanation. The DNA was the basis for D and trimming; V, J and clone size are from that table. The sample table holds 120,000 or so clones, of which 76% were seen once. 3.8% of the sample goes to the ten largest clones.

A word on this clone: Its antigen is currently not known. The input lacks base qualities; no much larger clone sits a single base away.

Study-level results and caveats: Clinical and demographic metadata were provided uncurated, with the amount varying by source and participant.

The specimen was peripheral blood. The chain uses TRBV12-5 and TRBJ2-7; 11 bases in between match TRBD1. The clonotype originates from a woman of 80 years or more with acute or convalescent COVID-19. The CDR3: CASGLVLGGQGVSYEQYF. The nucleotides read TGTGCTAGTGGTTTGGTACTCGGGGGACAGGGGGTTTCCTACGAGCAGTACTTC.